This T cell receptor beta chain was retrieved from a study of blood T cell repertoires in COVID-19. Study-level background: Some COVID-19 samples were acute and others convalescent; all came from the United States, Italy and Spain. From T cells, B-cell-depleted T cells, or PBMCs came the material, which was cDNA or gDNA.

The CDR3 is 15 residues long. With 5 bases removed from V and 1 base from J, the gap between germline ends came to 12 bases. From germline, CDR1 is MNHEY and CDR2 SVGAGI. In the original processing: Estimates of nucleated cell counts were drawn from the amplification of reference gene primers. Profiling relied on immunoSEQ multiplex PCR, and the TCRdb table lists in-frame clones only, not all of them. V and J calls and clone size are as listed in that table; D and trimming were resolved from the DNA. The sample carries over 200,000 clones, roughly 77% recorded once. Material: peripheral blood. The receptor was derived from a woman aged 80 or over with acute or convalescent COVID-19. The chain couples TRBV6-5 to TRBJ1-5, with D maybe TRBD1 (6 bases). CDR3 coding DNA: TGTGCCAGCAGTAGACGACAGGAAAGCAATCAGCCCCAGCATTTT. Encoded protein: CASSRRQESNQPQHF.